The next 15 T cell receptor beta chains were all read from a single sample in a study of cytomegalovirus exposure and HLA in healthy donors. Primers included in the PCR were 60 Vbeta and 13 Jbeta primers. Here immunoSEQ multiplex PCR was the method, and the copy in TCRdb shows in-frame clones only, minus some. The sample shows roughly 150,000 clones, roughly 73% of them seen only once. The material sequenced was PBMCs. These receptors were obtained from a woman aged 18-35 years in good health and CMV-seronegative.

This sequence joins TRBV5-1 and TRBJ2-2, with TRBD2 matching 11 bases. The trim removed 3 bases at V and 2 bases at J, leaving 3 bases unmatched. Germline lookup yields CDR1 SGHRS and CDR2 YFSETQ. The CDR3 totals 16 residues. CDR3 protein: CASSWGLAENTGELFF. The CDR3 DNA sequence: TGCGCCAGCAGCTGGGGACTAGCGGAAAACACCGGGGAGCTGTTTTTT.

V usage is TRBV18 and J usage is TRBJ2-1; a weak D match, TRBD1 (6 bases). Germline loops: CDR1 KGHSH, CDR2 LQKENI. The CDR3 sequence is 13 residues long. V lost 6 bases and J 4 bases, leaving 10 bases between the germline ends. The CDR3 nucleotides are TGTGCCAGCTCCCACGGACAGTACAATGAGCAGTTCTTC. It is translated as CASSHGQYNEQFF.

The genes are TRBV7-2 and TRBJ1-5; no definite D call. This CDR3 is 14 amino acids long. The germline gives CDR1 SGHTA, CDR2 FQGNSA. V was pared by 4 bases and J by 1 base, with 8 bases between. Here the CDR3 reads CASSWAGSNQPQHF. The CDR3 DNA reads as TGTGCCAGCAGCTGGGCGGGAAGCAATCAGCCCCAGCATTTT.

The sample holds a few counts of this clone. DNA for the CDR3: TGTGCCAGCAGCTTGGGGCCGGGGTCGAATCAGCCCCAGCATTTT. It is translated as CASSLGPGSNQPQHF. The V and J genes are TRBV5-5 and TRBJ1-5; no clear D. V was clipped by 0 bases and J by 4 bases, with 11 bases between them. Germline lookup yields CDR1 SGHKS and CDR2 YYEKEE (reference sequence). The CDR3 length is 15 residues.

This clone was seen more than once but under ten times. This sequence joins TRBV6-5 and TRBJ1-1; no clear D gene. Germline CDR1 reads MNHEY; CDR2 reads SVGAGI. This CDR3 spans 14 amino acids. Trimming cost V 6 bases and J 4 bases, with 15 bases left between them. The DNA for the CDR3 is TGTGCCAGCAGGAGTATAGTAGGGAGCACTGAAGCTTTCTTT. Its translation: CASRSIVGSTEAFF.

This clone was seen more than once but under ten times. The rearrangement joins TRBV7-2 to TRBJ1-1; D is ambiguous. The CDR3 has 13 residues. Trimming shortened V by 0 bases and J by 3 bases, and 5 bases separated the two germline ends. The germline CDR1 and CDR2 sequences are SGHTA and FQGNSA. This CDR3 reads CASSLAPDTEAFF. The CDR3 region has the DNA TGTGCCAGCAGCTTAGCACCGGACACTGAAGCTTTCTTT. The whole variable domain, remainder taken from reference TRBV7-2 and TRBJ1-1, is GAGVSQSPSNKVTEKGKDVELRCDPISGHTALYWYRQSLGQGLEFLIYFQGNSAPDKSGLPSDRFSAERTGGSVSTLTIQRTQQEDSAVYLCASSLAPDTEAFFGQGTRLTVV.

This rearrangement joins TRBV12-5 to TRBJ2-1; 7 nucleotides match TRBD1. This CDR3 comprises 17 residues. Trimming at V came to 0 bases and at J to 4 bases, leaving 9 bases not matched to a gene. CDR1 is LGHNT and CDR2 is FRNRAP in the germline V gene. For the CDR3, the DNA is TGTGCTAGTGGTTTGGTACCATCTAGGACAGGTTACAATGAGCAGTTCTTC. It translates to CASGLVPSRTGYNEQFF.

Regarding this clone: The junction differs from germline at one of its ends, possibly a read error. The rearrangement joins TRBV5-1 to TRBJ1-1; D gene unclear. CDR3 length: 15 residues. Germline V CDR1 and CDR2: SGHRS, YFSETQ. CDR3 region: CASSLDGDMKTEAFF. The CDR3 region has the DNA TGCGCCAGCAGCTTGGATGGAGATATGAAGACTGAAGCTTTCTTT.

This clone occurred a few times. The chain links TRBV7-9 to TRBJ2-5, with 9 bases matching TRBD1. The V gene's germline CDR1 is SEHNR and CDR2 FQNEAQ (reference sequence). J gave up 5 bases and V 2 bases, and 6 bases lay outside the gene matches. The length of the CDR3 is 15 residues. The DNA of the CDR3 is TGTGCCAGCAGCTTAAAAACAGGGGGCTGGGAGACCCAGTACTTC. Its translation: CASSLKTGGWETQYF.

The chain joins TRBV19 to TRBJ1-1, with 9 bases aligning to TRBD1. This CDR3 is built from 13 residues. From germline, CDR1 is LNHDA and CDR2 SQIVND (reference sequence). Trimming at V came to 6 bases and at J to 1 base, leaving 0 bases not matched to a gene. The CDR3 DNA sequence: TGTGCCAGTAGGGACAGGGGGAACACTGAAGCTTTCTTT. Translated, it gives CASRDRGNTEAFF.

The chain employs TRBV19 and TRBJ1-1; TRBD1 is a possible D gene (6 bases). Germline V CDR1 and CDR2: LNHDA, SQIVND (reference sequence). This CDR3 region has 14 residues. V lost 7 bases and J 0 bases, leaving 12 bases between the germline ends. DNA for the CDR3: TGTGCCAGTAAGGGGGTCTACATGAACACTGAAGCTTTCTTT. Its protein is CASKGVYMNTEAFF.

This clone was picked up a small number of times. The chain combines TRBV4-1 with TRBJ2-5, with D possibly TRBD2 on 7 matching bases. V gave up 4 bases and J gave up 5 bases, with 17 bases separating them. The CDR3 length is 15 residues. Germline V CDR1 and CDR2: MGHRA, YSYEKL. CDR3 residues: CASSPYGGRGETQYF. For the CDR3, the DNA is TGCGCCAGCAGCCCCTACGGGGGGCGCGGGGAGACCCAGTACTTC.

This clone occurred a few times. V is TRBV7-8 and J is TRBJ1-1; TRBD1 is a possible D gene (6 bases). The CDR3 is made up of 13 amino acids. V shed 6 bases and J shed 8 bases, with 16 bases lying between them. From germline, CDR1 is SGHVS and CDR2 FQNEAQ. The CDR3 sequence is CASRRLQGAEAFF. CDR3 nucleotide sequence: TGTGCCAGCAGGCGTTTACAGGGAGCAGAAGCTTTCTTT.

The gene calls are TRBV5-6 and TRBJ1-1, with a possible D match to TRBD1 (5 bases). CDR1 is SGHDT, CDR2 YYEEEE, per germline. This CDR3 has 13 residues. V was clipped by 4 bases and J by 6 bases, with 13 bases between them. Written as DNA, the CDR3 is TGTGCCAGCAGCAGTGGCAGGGTCCCTGAAGCTTTCTTT. Its translation: CASSSGRVPEAFF.

The V call is TRBV5-1, the J call TRBJ1-2; D might be TRBD1 (5 bases). V dropped 5 bases and J dropped 13 bases, with 21 bases sitting between them. CDR1 SGHRS and CDR2 YFSETQ come from the germline V gene. CDR3 size: 13 residues. CDR3 residues: CASSSPPGRDRTF. CDR3 in DNA: TGCGCCAGCAGTTCTCCGCCAGGGCGCGATCGCACCTTC.